One T cell receptor beta chain is described in this entry. Its antigen is unidentified. The genes and germline here are from mouse. The missing CDR3 end, 1 residue past where the read stops, is filled in from the germline J gene. TCRdb's table, derived via immunoSEQ multiplex PCR, lists solely in-frame clones and lacks some. Counted here are under 5,500 clones, roughly 42% occurring once; the ten biggest clones make up about a sixth. The sample belongs to a study of tissue T cells after allogeneic stem cell transplantation. General observations from the study: Few T cell clones were shared across patients, but motif clusters showed tissue-specific shared signatures. Tissue-detected TCR repertoire was only partly captured by blood and spleen T cells.

Described time point: mouse harvest day 14 after allogeneic transplant. Tail vein injection delivered 10^7 T-cell-depleted bone marrow cells and 10^6 splenic CD5+ T cells. The CDR3 totals 14 residues. Germline CDR1 reads KGHPV; CDR2 reads FQNQEV (reference sequence). V lost 3 bases and J lost 2; bases outside the gene matches: 0. The specimen was gut tissue. The V gene is TRBV26, the J gene TRBJ1-3; 8 positions match TRBD1. This clonotype was obtained from a female BALB/c mouse given C57BL/6 T cells with graft-versus-host disease after an allogeneic hematopoietic cell transplant. CDR3 in amino acids: CASSLRGPGNTLYF. CDR3 DNA, as far as it was read: TGTGCCAGCAGTCTCAGGGGGCCTGGAAATACGCTCTAT.